What follows describes a single T cell receptor beta chain. Assay: immunoSEQ multiplex PCR; the TCRdb copy retains only in-frame clones and omits some. In the table there are roughly 43,000 clones, 80% to 90% of which are singletons. The data originate from a study of blood T cell repertoires in COVID-19. The CDR3 totals 12 residues. V was pared by 5 bases and J by 6 bases, with 1 base of the junction left unmatched. Specimen: peripheral blood. V and J are TRBV12-3 or TRBV12-4 and TRBJ2-1; 7 nucleotides align to TRBD1. The sequence derives from a human donor in a cohort sampled during active COVID-19. The donor label of this sample is uncertain. The CDR3 protein is CASSGTANEQFF. CDR3 coding DNA: TGTGCCAGCAGTGGGACAGCCAATGAGCAGTTCTTC.